The 27 T cell receptor beta chains reported below all come from one sample, sequenced in a study of T cell repertoires in cytomegalovirus infection. TCRdb ran MiXCR on the reads and lists one entry per CDR3 protein. Of some 920,000 distinct CDR3 sequences in the sample, approximately 32% were seen once. Their target antigens are unknown. This specimen was cultured CD8+ T cells from PBMCs, taken from culture after CMV antigen stimulation. These receptors were obtained from a human donor in good health (CMV status not recorded). Some clones in this sample may be carry-over from other donors' samples.

This chain connects TRBV27 to TRBJ2-3; D ambiguous. V lost 2 bases and J 5 bases, leaving 11 bases between the germline ends. Germline V lookup: CDR1 MNHEY, CDR2 SMNVEV (reference sequence). The CDR3 loop spans 14 amino acids. DNA for the CDR3: TGTGCCAGCAGTTTAGTTGAGTCACTAGATACGCAGTATTTT. Amino acid sequence: CASSLVESLDTQYF.

This clonotype was observed a single time. The V call is TRBV28, the J call TRBJ2-6, with D perhaps TRBD2 (6 bases). Germline CDR1 reads MDHEN; CDR2 reads SYDVKM. CDR3 length equals 15 residues. Trimming shortened V by 4 bases and J by 2 bases, and 9 bases separated the two germline ends. The CDR3 spells CASSWWGAGANVLTF. The CDR3 DNA sequence: TGTGCCAGCAGTTGGTGGGGGGCTGGGGCCAACGTCCTGACTTTC.

A few counts support this clonotype. The V call is TRBV10-3, the J call TRBJ1-1; weak D call: TRBD1 (6 bases). The V end lost 6 bases, the J end lost 8 bases, and 10 bases lay between the germline ends. The length of the CDR3 is 11 residues. Germline lookup yields CDR1 ENHRY and CDR2 SYGVKD. CDR3 in amino acids: CAIRRGMEAFF. The DNA for the CDR3 is TGTGCCATCAGAAGGGGGATGGAAGCTTTCTTT.

This clonotype was seen only a few times. The germline gene is not matched at one end of the junction; a read error may be the cause. The rearrangement joins TRBV7-8 to TRBJ1-4; D remains ambiguous. This CDR3 spans 18 amino acids. In germline, CDR1 is SGHVS, CDR2 FQNEAQ. The CDR3 reads CASSSSHADDDFGEKLFF. The CDR3 nucleotides are TGTGCCAGTAGCTCTTCCCACGCCGATGACGATTTTGGGGAAAAACTGTTTTTT. The entire variable domain, with the rest obtained from reference TRBV7-8 and TRBJ1-4, is as follows: GAGVSQSPRYKVAKRGQDVALRCDPISGHVSLFWYQQALGQGPEFLTYFQNEAQLDKSGLPSDRFFAERPEGSVSTLKIQRTQQEDSAVYLCASSSSHADDDFGEKLFFGSGTQLSVL.

This clonotype was observed a few times. This sequence joins TRBV5-6 and TRBJ2-3; D is perhaps TRBD1 (5 bases). CDR3 length: 16 amino acids. V lost 1 base, J lost 2 bases, and 14 bases lay in between. Per the germline V gene, CDR1 is SGHDT and CDR2 is YYEEEE. This CDR3 is CASSLSGRAYTDTQYF. CDR3 DNA: TGTGCCAGCAGCTTGAGTGGCAGGGCCTACACAGATACGCAGTATTTT.

This clonotype was seen more than once but under ten times. The genes are TRBV12-3 or TRBV12-4 and TRBJ2-2; perhaps TRBD2 as D (7 bases). The CDR3 totals 15 residues. V lost 3 bases to trimming and J lost 6 bases, with 14 bases between them. The CDR3 DNA is TGTGCCAGCAGTTTGGGGGCAGGGAGGGCCGGGGAGCTGTTTTTT. Amino acids: CASSLGAGRAGELFF.

The rearrangement joins TRBV4-3 to TRBJ2-1; 8 bases fit TRBD1. Germline-derived CDR1 and CDR2 are LGHNA and YSLEER. The CDR3 covers 15 residues. With V trimmed by 1 base and J by 7 bases, 6 bases remained unmatched. CDR3 protein: CASSQVWQGANEQFF. Here the CDR3 DNA reads TGCGCCAGCAGCCAAGTTTGGCAGGGGGCGAATGAGCAGTTCTTC.

This clonotype was seen a few times. This chain uses TRBV27 with TRBJ2-3; TRBD2 matches 14 bases. CDR1 is MNHEY and CDR2 is SMNVEV in the germline V gene (reference sequence). V lost 5 bases, J lost 4 bases, and 11 bases stayed unmatched. The CDR3 consists of 18 residues. The CDR3 sequence: CASSLRTSGGPGADTQYF. CDR3 bases: TGTGCCAGCAGTCTCCGGACTAGCGGGGGGCCGGGCGCAGATACGCAGTATTTT.

This clonotype was seen at least ten times. The rearrangement joins TRBV5-8 to TRBJ2-7; 10 nucleotides align to TRBD2. The junction had 10 bases not matched to a gene; V was cut back by 1 base and J by 0 bases. The CDR3 has 18 amino acids. CDR1 SGHTS and CDR2 YDEGEE come from the germline V gene. Here the CDR3 DNA reads TGTGCCAGCAGCTTGATGCTAGCGGGGGACTATCTCTCCTACGAGCAGTACTTC. This gives the protein CASSLMLAGDYLSYEQYF.

The chain uses TRBV7-6 and TRBJ2-2; 7 bases are a match to TRBD1. V gave up 5 bases and J gave up 6 bases; unmatched junction bases: 9. The germline CDR1 and CDR2 sequences are SGHVS and FNYEAQ. The CDR3 extends over 15 amino acids. The CDR3 nucleotides read TGTGCCAGCAGCCAGGGGGTAGGGCTGGCCGGGGAGCTGTTTTTT. Protein product: CASSQGVGLAGELFF.

The chain has TRBV7-6 and TRBJ2-1; 12 bases line up with TRBD2. V lost 5 bases to trimming and J lost 3 bases; unmatched junction nucleotides: 8. The CDR3 has 17 amino acids. Germline CDR1 reads SGHVS; CDR2 reads FNYEAQ. DNA of the CDR3: TGTGCCAGCAGCCCCCGCCGACTAGCGGGGGACTACAATGAGCAGTTCTTC. Amino acids: CASSPRRLAGDYNEQFF.

This clonotype came up once. The chain couples TRBV11-2 to TRBJ1-4, with D unresolved. The CDR3 covers 14 residues. The V gene's germline CDR1 is SGHAT and CDR2 FQNNGV. Trimming pared 7 bases from V and 2 bases from J, leaving 11 bases between. CDR3 loop: CASTRTATNEKLFF. Written as DNA, the CDR3 is TGTGCCAGCACCCGGACGGCTACTAATGAAAAACTGTTTTTT.

V is TRBV12-3 or TRBV12-4 and J is TRBJ2-3; D unclear. Trimming took 7 bases from V and 3 from J, leaving 14 bases between them. This CDR3 region has 14 residues. The DNA of the CDR3 is TGTGCCAGCACGGCCGCCGGAAGAACAGATACGCAGTATTTT. This gives the protein CASTAAGRTDTQYF.

This clonotype came up a few times. This chain links TRBV24-1 with TRBJ2-3; D tentatively reads TRBD1 or TRBD2 (7 bases each). The CDR3 covers 15 residues. Germline assignment: CDR1 KGHDR and CDR2 SFDVKD. The ends were cut back, 5 bases at V and 5 bases at J, with 16 bases in the middle. The DNA of the CDR3 is TGTGCCACCAGTGGGGAGGGGGCTTCAAGAGATACGCAGTATTTT. It specifies CATSGEGASRDTQYF.

The gene calls are TRBV6-1 and TRBJ2-1; 11 bases fit TRBD2. CDR1 and CDR2 (germline): MNHNS, SASEGT. The J segment lost 8 bases and the V segment lost 5 bases, leaving 8 bases of the junction unmatched. The CDR3 has 15 amino acids. CDR3 coding DNA: TGTGCCAGCAGTTTGACTAGCGGGGTTCTGGATGAGCAGTTCTTC. Residues: CASSLTSGVLDEQFF.

This clonotype was recorded many times. The V and J genes are TRBV7-6 and TRBJ2-3; D uncertain. The CDR3 totals 17 residues. CDR1 SGHVS and CDR2 FNYEAQ come from the germline V gene. Trimming took off 2 bases at V and 6 bases at J, with 21 bases between the two ends. CDR3 bases: TGTGCCAGCAGCTTATTATATACACCCATGTCCTCTGATACGCAGTATTTT. This encodes CASSLLYTPMSSDTQYF.

This clonotype came up a few times. The chain links TRBV19 to TRBJ1-1; D is unclear. The CDR3 runs to 14 residues. The V end lost 2 bases, the J end lost 6 bases, and 13 bases lay between the germline ends. CDR1 and CDR2 (germline): LNHDA, SQIVND (reference sequence). This CDR3 reads CASSIRREWAEAFF. CDR3 sequence (DNA): TGTGCCAGTAGTATAAGGCGGGAATGGGCTGAAGCTTTCTTT.

The gene calls are TRBV5-5 and TRBJ2-3, with 8 bases aligning to TRBD2. Germline-derived CDR1 and CDR2 are SGHKS and YYEKEE (reference sequence). J lost 4 bases, V lost 4 bases, and 8 bases had no gene match. This CDR3 is built from 15 residues. CDR3 residues: CASSPRGGEADTQYF. CDR3 in DNA: TGTGCCAGCAGCCCTCGGGGGGGCGAGGCAGATACGCAGTATTTT.

This clonotype was found once. The chain employs TRBV14 and TRBJ1-6, with D possibly TRBD1 on 6 matching bases. Germline V lookup: CDR1 SGHDN, CDR2 FVKESK. This CDR3 spans 15 amino acids. V shed 4 bases and J shed 6 bases, with 13 bases lying between them. This CDR3 is CASSLYRVGNSPLHF. CDR3 in DNA: TGTGCCAGCAGCCTGTACAGGGTTGGTAATTCACCCCTCCACTTT.

This clonotype was counted ten times or more. The gene calls are TRBV7-6 and TRBJ1-6; D uncertain. The CDR3 totals 14 residues. CDR1 SGHVS and CDR2 FNYEAQ come from the germline V gene. With 1 base removed from V and 9 bases from J, the gap between germline ends came to 10 bases. This CDR3 is CASSLEGVGSPLHF. The CDR3 DNA reads TGTGCCAGCAGCTTAGAGGGAGTCGGTTCACCCCTCCACTTT.

The V and J genes are TRBV12-5 and TRBJ2-5; tentative D call: TRBD1 (6 bases). CDR1 is LGHNT and CDR2 is FRNRAP in the germline V gene. The CDR3 covers 16 residues. Trimming left V 0 bases short and J 2 bases short, with 13 bases between. CDR3 nucleotide sequence: TGTGCTAGTGGTTTGGTGGTTGGGACACCTCAAGAGACCCAGTACTTC. It specifies CASGLVVGTPQETQYF.

Only a few counts were recorded for this clonotype. The chain recombines TRBV5-6 with TRBJ1-2, with 8 bases that match TRBD1. Germline V gene sequence: CDR1 SGHDT, CDR2 YYEEEE. This CDR3 is built from 14 residues. Germline trimming cut 4 bases from V and 6 bases from J; bases unmatched to any gene: 8. The CDR3 DNA reads TGTGCCAGCAGCCCCCCGACAGGGGAGGATGGCTACACCTTC. Amino acid sequence: CASSPPTGEDGYTF.

The chain is built from TRBV10-3 and TRBJ1-1; TRBD1 is a possible D gene (5 bases). Germline V gene data show CDR1 as ENHRY and CDR2 as SYGVKD. This CDR3 region has 17 residues. Trimming took off 2 bases at V and 3 bases at J, with 19 bases between the two ends. CDR3 DNA sequence: TGTGCCATCAGTGAGACCTTGGGGGGGTTGTTGTACACTGAAGCTTTCTTT. It specifies CAISETLGGLLYTEAFF.

The chain employs TRBV5-6 and TRBJ2-2; D is undetermined. V lost 9 bases and J 1 base, leaving 7 bases between the germline ends. Germline CDR1 is SGHDT and CDR2 is YYEEEE. The CDR3 is made up of 12 amino acids. This CDR3 is CATRQNTGELFF. In nucleotides, the CDR3 is TGTGCCACCCGACAGAACACCGGGGAGCTGTTTTTT. Filled out from reference TRBV5-6 and TRBJ2-2, the complete variable domain reads DAGVTQSPTHLIKTRGQQVTLRCSPKSGHDTVSWYQQALGQGPQFIFQYYEEEERQRGNFPDRFSGHQFPNYSSELNVNALLLGDSALYLCATRQNTGELFFGEGSRLTVL.

The chain joins TRBV7-9 to TRBJ1-1; D uncertain. CDR3 length: 13 residues. Germline-derived CDR1 and CDR2 are SEHNR and FQNEAQ (reference sequence). V was pared by 5 bases and J by 1 base, with 8 bases between. CDR3 amino acids: CASSLFTNTEAFF. For the CDR3, the DNA is TGTGCCAGCAGCCTCTTCACGAACACTGAAGCTTTCTTT.

This clonotype was seen only a few times. The chain uses TRBV12-3 or TRBV12-4 and TRBJ2-5, with TRBD2 matching over 11 bases. V was clipped by 4 bases and J by 5 bases; unmatched bases: 6. The CDR3 is made up of 15 amino acids. The CDR3 region has the DNA TGTGCCAGCAGTTCCATAGCGGGGGGGCATGAGACCCAGTACTTC. Amino acids: CASSSIAGGHETQYF.

This sequence joins TRBV5-1 and TRBJ2-3, with D perhaps matching TRBD1 (6 bases). V was trimmed by 7 bases and J by 3 bases, leaving 27 bases between them. The CDR3 loop spans 18 amino acids. The germline V gene encodes CDR1 SGHRS and CDR2 YFSETQ. CDR3 DNA: TGCGCCAGCCGGCATCCGACACGACAGGTCTCTAAAACAGATACGCAGTATTTT. Translating it yields CASRHPTRQVSKTDTQYF.